The 10 T cell receptor beta chains given below trace back to one sample, sequenced in a study of T-cell memory formation after mild COVID-19. TCRdb reprocessed the 5' RACE reads with MiXCR, giving one entry per CDR3 protein. The sample holds a few hundred thousand distinct CDR3 sequences, roughly a tenth seen once. Sequenced input: PBMCs or a T cell subset sorted from them (not recorded which). The origin of the receptors is a young man who had mild COVID-19 (a few samples of this study predate the infection). Cell type and time point are not known.

This CDR3 reads CASSFKDQWTEAFF. CDR3 nucleotide sequence: TGTGCCAGCAGCTTCAAGGACCAGTGGACTGAAGCTTTCTTT. The chain joins TRBV7-9 to TRBJ1-1; D remains unclear. CDR3 size: 14 residues. Trimming left V 3 bases short and J 5 bases short, with 13 bases between. Looked up from germline, CDR1 is SEHNR and CDR2 is FQNEAQ (reference sequence).

The chain couples TRBV29-1 to TRBJ2-5; possibly TRBD1 or TRBD2 for D (5 bases each). The V and J ends lost 6 bases and 4 bases respectively, with 12 bases between them. The germline V gene has CDR1 SQVTM and CDR2 ANQGSEA. This CDR3 has 12 residues. CDR3 coding DNA: TGCAGCGTCGGGGACGGTGGAGAGACCCAGTACTTC. Translating gives CSVGDGGETQYF.

Regarding this clonotype: An end of the junction does not agree with germline; a read error may underlie this. The gene calls are TRBV7-9 and TRBJ1-1; D is uncertain. Germline values: CDR1 SEHNR, CDR2 FQNEAQ (reference sequence). This CDR3 is built from 13 residues. CDR3 nucleotide sequence: TGTGCCAGCATCTTAGGGTCGTCCGCTGAAGCTTTCTTT. This sequence encodes CASILGSSAEAFF.

The chain carries TRBV11-2 and TRBJ1-1; D unresolved. The CDR3 runs 13 residues. Germline CDR1 and CDR2: SGHAT and FQNNGV. V was shortened by 1 base and J by 11 bases, with 14 bases between the two germline ends. In nucleotides, the CDR3 is TGTGCCAGCAGCTTAGTAGCCGGGGTTAGGGCTTTCTTT. Translation gives CASSLVAGVRAFF.

This clonotype occurred a few times. The V gene is TRBV27, the J gene TRBJ1-2; D might be TRBD1 (5 bases). The V end lost 5 bases, the J end lost 0 bases, and 10 bases lay between the germline ends. Germline CDR1 reads MNHEY; CDR2 reads SMNVEV (reference sequence). The CDR3 runs 14 residues. For the CDR3, the DNA is TGTGCCAGCAGTCAAGCGGGGCCTAACTATGGCTACACCTTC. Translating it yields CASSQAGPNYGYTF.

V is TRBV5-6 and J is TRBJ1-2; D uncertain. CDR1 is SGHDT and CDR2 is YYEEEE in the germline V gene. This CDR3 has 13 amino acids. Trimming left V 4 bases short and J 4 bases short, with 11 bases between. CDR3: CASSPDVGYGYTF. The CDR3 DNA reads TGTGCCAGCAGCCCCGACGTAGGCTATGGCTACACCTTC.

This clonotype was detected only a few times. The chain links TRBV6-2 or TRBV6-3 to TRBJ2-6, with 10 bases lining up with TRBD1. V was clipped by 8 bases and J by 3 bases; unmatched bases: 7. CDR1 is MNHEY, CDR2 SVGEGT, per germline. The length of the CDR3 is 16 residues. The CDR3 is CASAGTGAYGANVLTF. CDR3 sequence (DNA): TGTGCCAGCGCCGGGACAGGGGCTTATGGGGCCAACGTCCTGACTTTC.

There are many counts of this clonotype. The rearrangement links TRBV5-1 to TRBJ2-1; D is perhaps TRBD1 (5 bases). Deletions cut 2 bases from V and 8 bases from J, with 8 bases between. The CDR3 runs to 12 residues. The germline V gene encodes CDR1 SGHRS and CDR2 YFSETQ. CDR3 region: CASSFVRDEQFF. CDR3 nucleotides: TGCGCCAGCAGCTTTGTCAGGGATGAGCAGTTCTTC.

This clonotype was detected many times. This chain joins TRBV29-1 and TRBJ1-2; D is unresolved. CDR1 SQVTM and CDR2 ANQGSEA come from the germline V gene. The CDR3 is 12 residues long. V was cut by 4 bases and J by 8 bases, with 14 bases left in between. In DNA form, the CDR3 reads TGCAGCGTTGCGGAGGGCCGAGGGGGCTACACCTTC. Translated, it gives CSVAEGRGGYTF. Full variable domain (outside the CDR3, taken from reference TRBV29-1 and TRBJ1-2): SAVISQKPSRDICQRGTSLTIQCQVDSQVTMMFWYRQQPGQSLTLIATANQGSEATYESGFVIDKFPISRPNLTFSTLTVSNMSPEDSSIYLCSVAEGRGGYTFGSGTRLTVV.

This clonotype was seen more than once but under ten times. The chain recombines TRBV4-3 with TRBJ1-6, with D possibly matching TRBD1 (6 bases). This CDR3 is built from 14 residues. The V and J ends lost 6 bases and 6 bases respectively, with 12 bases between them. Germline loops: CDR1 LGHNA, CDR2 YSLEER. The DNA for the CDR3 is TGCGCCAGCAGTCCCGGACAGCTTAATTCACCCCTCCACTTT. Amino acid sequence: CASSPGQLNSPLHF.